This TCR beta chain originates from a study of T cells after yellow fever vaccination. At the level of the study: Where fractions had low cell numbers, libraries were prepared from them with the SMART-Seq v4 Ultra Low Input RNA kit.

Study-wide results and limits: FACS-sorted repertoires might harbor abundant contaminating clonotypes from the bulk population. The secondary response showed a weaker magnitude and a faster peak, day 5 versus 15.

To note about this clonotype: Its antigen is still unknown.

Germline lookup yields CDR1 SGHRS and CDR2 YFSETQ. The CDR3 length is 17 residues. V lost 3 bases to trimming and J lost 0 bases; unmatched junction nucleotides: 10. It was through 5'RACE template switching that TCR cDNA was made, with a universal primer site and UMIs added. TCRdb used MiXCR to reprocess the 5' RACE reads, holding one entry per CDR3 protein. Of some 300,000 distinct CDR3 sequences in the sample, approximately 8% were seen once. The rearrangement uses TRBV5-1 and TRBJ2-3, with 7 nucleotides matching TRBD1. The receptor was isolated from a man aged 18 to 30 who received the YFV17D yellow fever vaccine. This sample comprised PBMCs, obtained approximately 40 days after the first yellow fever vaccination. The CDR3 bases are TGCGCCAGCAGCTGGGGACAGTTCGCGACTAGCACAGATACGCAGTATTTT. This translates into CASSWGQFATSTDTQYF.